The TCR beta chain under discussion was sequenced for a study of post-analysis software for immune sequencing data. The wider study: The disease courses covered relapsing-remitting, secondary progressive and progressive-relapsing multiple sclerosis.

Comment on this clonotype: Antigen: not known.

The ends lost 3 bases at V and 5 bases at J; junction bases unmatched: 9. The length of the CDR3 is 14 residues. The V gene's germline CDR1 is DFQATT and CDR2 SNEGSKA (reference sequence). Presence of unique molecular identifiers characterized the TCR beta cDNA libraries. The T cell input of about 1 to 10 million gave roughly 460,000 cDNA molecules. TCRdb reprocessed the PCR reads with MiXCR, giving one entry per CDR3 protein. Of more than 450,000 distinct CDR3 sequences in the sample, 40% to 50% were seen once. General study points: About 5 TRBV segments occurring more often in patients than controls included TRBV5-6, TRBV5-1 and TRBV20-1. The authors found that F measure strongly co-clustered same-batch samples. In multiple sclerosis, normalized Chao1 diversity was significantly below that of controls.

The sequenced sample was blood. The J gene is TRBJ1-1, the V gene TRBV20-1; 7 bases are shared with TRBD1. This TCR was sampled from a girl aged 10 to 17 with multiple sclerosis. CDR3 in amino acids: CSASVEGGWTEAFF. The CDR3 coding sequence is TGCAGTGCTAGTGTCGAAGGGGGCTGGACTGAAGCTTTCTTT.